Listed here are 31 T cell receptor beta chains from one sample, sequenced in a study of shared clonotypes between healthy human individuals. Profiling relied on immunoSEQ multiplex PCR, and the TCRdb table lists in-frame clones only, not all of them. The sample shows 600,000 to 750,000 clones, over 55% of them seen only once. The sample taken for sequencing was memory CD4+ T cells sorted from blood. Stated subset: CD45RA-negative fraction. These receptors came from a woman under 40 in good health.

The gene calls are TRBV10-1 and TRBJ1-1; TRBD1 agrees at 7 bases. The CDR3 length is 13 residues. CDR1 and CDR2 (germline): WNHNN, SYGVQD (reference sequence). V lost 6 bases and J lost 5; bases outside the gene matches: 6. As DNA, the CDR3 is TGCGCCAGCAGGAGGGACAGAGAGACTGAAGCTTTCTTT. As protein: CASRRDRETEAFF.

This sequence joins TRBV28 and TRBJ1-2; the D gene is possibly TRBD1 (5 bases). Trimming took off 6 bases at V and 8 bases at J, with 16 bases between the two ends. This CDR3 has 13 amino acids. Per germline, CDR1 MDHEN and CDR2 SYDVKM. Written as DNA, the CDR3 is TGTGCCAGCAGACTTAGAATGCAGGGAGGCTACACCTTC. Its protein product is CASRLRMQGGYTF.

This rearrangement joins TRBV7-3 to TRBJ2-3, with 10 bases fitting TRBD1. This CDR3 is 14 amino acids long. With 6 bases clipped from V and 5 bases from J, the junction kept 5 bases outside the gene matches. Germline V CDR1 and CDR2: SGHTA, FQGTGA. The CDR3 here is CASSRDRGGDTQYF. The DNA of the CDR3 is TGTGCCAGCAGTAGGGACAGGGGAGGAGATACGCAGTATTTT.

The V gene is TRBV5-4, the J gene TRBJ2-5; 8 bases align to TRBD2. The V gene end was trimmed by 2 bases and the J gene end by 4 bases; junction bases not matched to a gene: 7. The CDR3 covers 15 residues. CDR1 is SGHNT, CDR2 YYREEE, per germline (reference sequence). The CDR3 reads CASSFSSGTGETQYF. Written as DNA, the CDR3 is TGTGCCAGCAGCTTTAGTAGCGGGACCGGAGAGACCCAGTACTTC.

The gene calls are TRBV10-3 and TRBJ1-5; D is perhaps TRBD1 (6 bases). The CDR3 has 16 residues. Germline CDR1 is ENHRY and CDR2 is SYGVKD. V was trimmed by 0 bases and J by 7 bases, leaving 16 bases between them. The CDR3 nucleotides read TGTGCCATCAGTGAGTCGACCCGGGGGGGCAGGCAGCCCCAGCATTTT. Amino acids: CAISESTRGGRQPQHF.

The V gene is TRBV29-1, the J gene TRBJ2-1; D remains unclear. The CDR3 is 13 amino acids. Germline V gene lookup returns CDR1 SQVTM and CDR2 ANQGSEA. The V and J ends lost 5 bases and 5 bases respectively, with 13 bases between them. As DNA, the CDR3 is TGCAGCGTTTACGGTAAGGGCGACAATGAGCAGTTCTTC. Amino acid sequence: CSVYGKGDNEQFF.

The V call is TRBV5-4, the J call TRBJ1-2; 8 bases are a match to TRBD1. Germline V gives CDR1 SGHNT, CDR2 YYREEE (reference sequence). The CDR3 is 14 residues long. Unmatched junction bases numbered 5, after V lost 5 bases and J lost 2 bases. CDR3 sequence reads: CASSWGQENYGYTF. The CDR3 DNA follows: TGTGCCAGCAGTTGGGGACAGGAAAACTATGGCTACACCTTC.

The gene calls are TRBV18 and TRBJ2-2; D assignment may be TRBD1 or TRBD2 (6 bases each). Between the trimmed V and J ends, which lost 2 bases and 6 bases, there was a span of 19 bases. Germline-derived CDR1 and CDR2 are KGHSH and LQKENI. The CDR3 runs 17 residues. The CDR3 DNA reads TGTGCCAGCTCACCAAGCCTCGGGGGCGAGTTGTCCGGGGAGCTGTTTTTT. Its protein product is CASSPSLGGELSGELFF.

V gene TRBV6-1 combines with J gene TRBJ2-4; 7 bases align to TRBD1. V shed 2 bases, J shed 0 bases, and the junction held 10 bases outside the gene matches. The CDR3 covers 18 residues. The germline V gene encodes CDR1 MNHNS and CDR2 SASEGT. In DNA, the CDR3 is TGTGCCAGCAGTGAAAGGCAGGGGGTGACAATAGCCAAAAACATTCAGTACTTC. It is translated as CASSERQGVTIAKNIQYF.

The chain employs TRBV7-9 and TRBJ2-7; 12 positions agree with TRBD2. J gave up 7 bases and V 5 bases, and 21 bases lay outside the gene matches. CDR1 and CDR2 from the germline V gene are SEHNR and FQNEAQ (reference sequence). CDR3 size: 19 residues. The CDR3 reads CASSPGLRTSGTLASEQYF. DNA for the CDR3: TGTGCCAGCAGCCCCGGGCTCAGGACTAGCGGGACCTTAGCTTCGGAGCAGTACTTC. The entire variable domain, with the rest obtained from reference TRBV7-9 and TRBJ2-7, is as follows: DTGVSQNPRHKITKRGQNVTFRCDPISEHNRLYWYRQTLGQGPEFLTYFQNEAQLEKSRLLSDRFSAERPKGSFSTLEIQRTEQGDSAMYLCASSPGLRTSGTLASEQYFGPGTRLTVT.

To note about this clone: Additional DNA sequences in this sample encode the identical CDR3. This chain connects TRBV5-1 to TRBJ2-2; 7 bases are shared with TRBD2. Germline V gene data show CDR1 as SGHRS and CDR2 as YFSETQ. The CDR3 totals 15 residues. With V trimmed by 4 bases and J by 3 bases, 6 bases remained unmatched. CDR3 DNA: TGCGCCAGCAGCCCCTCGGCGGGAGACACCGGGGAGCTGTTTTTT. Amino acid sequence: CASSPSAGDTGELFF.

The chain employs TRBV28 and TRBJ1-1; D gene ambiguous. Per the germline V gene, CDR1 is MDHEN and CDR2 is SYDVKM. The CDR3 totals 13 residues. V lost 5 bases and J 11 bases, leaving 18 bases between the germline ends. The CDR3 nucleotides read TGTGCCAGCAGTGACGTAGGAGGGAGGGCGGCTTTCTTT. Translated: CASSDVGGRAAFF.

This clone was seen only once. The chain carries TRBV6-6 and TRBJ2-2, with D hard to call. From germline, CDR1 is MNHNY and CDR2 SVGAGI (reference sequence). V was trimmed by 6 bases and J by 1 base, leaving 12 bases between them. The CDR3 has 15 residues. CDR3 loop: CASRRTAENTGELFF. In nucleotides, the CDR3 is TGTGCCAGCAGAAGAACCGCGGAGAACACCGGGGAGCTGTTTTTT.

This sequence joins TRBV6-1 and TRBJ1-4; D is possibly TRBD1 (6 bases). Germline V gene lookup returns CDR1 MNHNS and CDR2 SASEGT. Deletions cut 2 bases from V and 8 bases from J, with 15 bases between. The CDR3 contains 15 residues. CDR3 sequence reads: CASSENRAPREKLFF. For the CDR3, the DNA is TGTGCCAGCAGTGAAAACAGGGCTCCCCGGGAAAAACTGTTTTTT.

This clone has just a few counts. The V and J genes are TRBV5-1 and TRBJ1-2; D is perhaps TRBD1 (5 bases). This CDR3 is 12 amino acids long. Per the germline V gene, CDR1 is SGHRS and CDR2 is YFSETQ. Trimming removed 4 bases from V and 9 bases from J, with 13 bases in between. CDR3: CASSGPGDRYTF. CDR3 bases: TGCGCCAGCAGCGGCCCCGGGGACCGCTACACCTTC.

CDR3 nucleotide sequence: TGTGCCAGCAGTCCCCTATCAGTCATAACAGATACGCAGTATTTT. It codes for CASSPLSVITDTQYF. The chain combines TRBV6-5 with TRBJ2-3, with D uncertain. This CDR3 has 15 residues. V gave up 5 bases and J gave up 3 bases, with 15 bases separating them. Per the germline V gene, CDR1 is MNHEY and CDR2 is SVGAGI.

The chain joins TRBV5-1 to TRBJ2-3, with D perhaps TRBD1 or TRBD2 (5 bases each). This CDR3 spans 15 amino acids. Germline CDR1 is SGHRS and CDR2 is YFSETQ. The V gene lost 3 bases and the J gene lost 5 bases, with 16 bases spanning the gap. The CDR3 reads CASSSGPDAGDTQYF. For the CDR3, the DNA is TGCGCCAGCAGCTCGGGACCTGACGCGGGAGATACGCAGTATTTT.

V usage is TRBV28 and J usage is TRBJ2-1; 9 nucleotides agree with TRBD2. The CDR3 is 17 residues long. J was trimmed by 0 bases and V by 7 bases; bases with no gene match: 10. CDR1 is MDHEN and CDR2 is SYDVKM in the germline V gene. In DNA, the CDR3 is TGTGCCAGCACCACGGGGACTAGCACAGACTCCTACAATGAGCAGTTCTTC. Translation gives CASTTGTSTDSYNEQFF.

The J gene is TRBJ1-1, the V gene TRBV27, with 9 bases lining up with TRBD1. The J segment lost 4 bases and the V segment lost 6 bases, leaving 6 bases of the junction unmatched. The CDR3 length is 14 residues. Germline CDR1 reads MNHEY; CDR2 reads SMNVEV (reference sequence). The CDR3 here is CASRTGGAGTEAFF. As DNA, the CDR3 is TGTGCCAGCAGAACAGGGGGCGCGGGCACTGAAGCTTTCTTT.

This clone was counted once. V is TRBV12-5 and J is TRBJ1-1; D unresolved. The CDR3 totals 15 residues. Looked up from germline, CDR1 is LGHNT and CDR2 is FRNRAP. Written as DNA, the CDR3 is TGTGCCCTCCCGCCCGAGGGAACCATGAACACTGAAGCTTTCTTT. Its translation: CALPPEGTMNTEAFF.

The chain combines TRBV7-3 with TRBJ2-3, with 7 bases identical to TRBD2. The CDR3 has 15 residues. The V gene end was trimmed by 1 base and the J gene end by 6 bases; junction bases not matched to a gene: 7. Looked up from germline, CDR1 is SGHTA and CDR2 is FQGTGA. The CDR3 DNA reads TGTGCCAGCAGCTTAAGCGGGAGTAGCGGGGATACGCAGTATTTT. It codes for CASSLSGSSGDTQYF.

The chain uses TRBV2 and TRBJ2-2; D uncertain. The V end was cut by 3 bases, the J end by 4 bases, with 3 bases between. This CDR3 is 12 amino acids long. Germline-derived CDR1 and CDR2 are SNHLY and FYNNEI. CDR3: CASSELTGELFF. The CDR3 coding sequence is TGTGCCAGCAGTGAGCTCACCGGGGAGCTGTTTTTT.

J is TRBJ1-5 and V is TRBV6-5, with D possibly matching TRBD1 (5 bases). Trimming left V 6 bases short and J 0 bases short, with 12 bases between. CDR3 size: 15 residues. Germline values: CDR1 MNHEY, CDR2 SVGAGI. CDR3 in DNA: TGTGCCAGCAGAGCAAGGACAAGTAGCAATCAGCCCCAGCATTTT. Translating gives CASRARTSSNQPQHF.

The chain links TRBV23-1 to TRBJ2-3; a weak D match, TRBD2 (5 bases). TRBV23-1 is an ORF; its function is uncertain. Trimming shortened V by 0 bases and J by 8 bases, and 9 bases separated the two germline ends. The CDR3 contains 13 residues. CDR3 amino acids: CASSQSRRVTQYF. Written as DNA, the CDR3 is TGCGCCAGCAGTCAATCGCGGCGGGTTACGCAGTATTTT.

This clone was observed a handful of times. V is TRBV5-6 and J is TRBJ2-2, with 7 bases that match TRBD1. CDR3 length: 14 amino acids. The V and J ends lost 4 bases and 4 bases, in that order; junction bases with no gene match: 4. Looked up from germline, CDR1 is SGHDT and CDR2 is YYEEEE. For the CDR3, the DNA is TGTGCCAGCAGCCGGACAGGAGCCACCGGGGAGCTGTTTTTT. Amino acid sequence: CASSRTGATGELFF.

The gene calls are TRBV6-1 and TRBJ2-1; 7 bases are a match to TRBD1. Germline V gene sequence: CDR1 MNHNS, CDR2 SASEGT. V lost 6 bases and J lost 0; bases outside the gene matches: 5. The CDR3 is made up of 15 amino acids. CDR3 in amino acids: CASSGQASSYNEQFF. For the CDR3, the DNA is TGTGCCAGCAGCGGACAGGCGAGCTCCTACAATGAGCAGTTCTTC.

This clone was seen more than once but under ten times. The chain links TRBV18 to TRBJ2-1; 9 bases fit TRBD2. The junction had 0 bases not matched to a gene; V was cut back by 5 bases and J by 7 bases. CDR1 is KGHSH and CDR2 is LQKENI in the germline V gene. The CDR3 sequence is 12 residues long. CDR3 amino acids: CASSTSGNEQFF. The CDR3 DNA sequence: TGTGCCAGCTCAACTAGCGGGAATGAGCAGTTCTTC.

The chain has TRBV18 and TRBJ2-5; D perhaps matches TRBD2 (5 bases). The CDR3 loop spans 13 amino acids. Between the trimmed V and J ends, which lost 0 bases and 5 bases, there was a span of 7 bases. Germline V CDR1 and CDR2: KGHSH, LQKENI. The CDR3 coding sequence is TGTGCCAGCTCACCACCGGAGGTGGAGACCCAGTACTTC. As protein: CASSPPEVETQYF.

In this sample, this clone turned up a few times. In DNA, the CDR3 is TGTGCCAGCGCCTCACCCCGGGATACTGAAGCTTTCTTT. Translation gives CASASPRDTEAFF. This rearrangement joins TRBV11-3 to TRBJ1-1, with D unclear. The length of the CDR3 is 13 residues. The germline V gene encodes CDR1 SGHNT and CDR2 YENEEA. Trimming removed 8 bases at V and 5 bases at J, with 15 bases between.

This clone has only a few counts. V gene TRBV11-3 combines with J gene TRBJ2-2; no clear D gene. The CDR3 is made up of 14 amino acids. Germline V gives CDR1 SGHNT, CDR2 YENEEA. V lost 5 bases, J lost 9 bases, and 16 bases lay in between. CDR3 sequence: CASSVGNAARELFF. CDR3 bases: TGTGCCAGCAGCGTAGGGAATGCTGCGAGGGAGCTGTTTTTT.

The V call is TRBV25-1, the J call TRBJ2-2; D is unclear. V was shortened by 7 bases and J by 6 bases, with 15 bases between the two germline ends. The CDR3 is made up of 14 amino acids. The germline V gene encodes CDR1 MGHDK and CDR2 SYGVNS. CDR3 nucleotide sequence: TGTGCCAGCATGGATAGCCTCGGTGCCGGGGAGCTGTTTTTT. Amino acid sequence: CASMDSLGAGELFF.